This T cell receptor (beta chain) was sequenced for a study of blood T cells in healthy people across ages. Study results and limitations: Donor CMV status was unknown, possibly confounding expanded clonotype changes.

Germline V gene data show CDR1 as MDHEN and CDR2 as SYDVKM. V was shortened by 2 bases and J by 6 bases, with 12 bases between the two germline ends. The CDR3 is 14 residues long. Comment on this clonotype: No antigen is known for it.

Primers used in a second PCR of about 7 to 12 cycles were a sample-barcoded 5' primer and a J-beta primer mix. TCRdb ran MiXCR on the 5' RACE reads and lists one entry per CDR3 protein. Of about 1,400,000 distinct CDR3 sequences listed, approximately 59% are singletons. This clonotype originated in a man aged 18-30 years in good health. The rearrangement joins TRBV28 to TRBJ2-3; D is possibly TRBD1 or TRBD2 (6 bases each). Specimen: blood. For the CDR3, the DNA is TGTGCCAGCAGTTTAGTGGGGGGCCGGGATACGCAGTATTTT. It specifies CASSLVGGRDTQYF.